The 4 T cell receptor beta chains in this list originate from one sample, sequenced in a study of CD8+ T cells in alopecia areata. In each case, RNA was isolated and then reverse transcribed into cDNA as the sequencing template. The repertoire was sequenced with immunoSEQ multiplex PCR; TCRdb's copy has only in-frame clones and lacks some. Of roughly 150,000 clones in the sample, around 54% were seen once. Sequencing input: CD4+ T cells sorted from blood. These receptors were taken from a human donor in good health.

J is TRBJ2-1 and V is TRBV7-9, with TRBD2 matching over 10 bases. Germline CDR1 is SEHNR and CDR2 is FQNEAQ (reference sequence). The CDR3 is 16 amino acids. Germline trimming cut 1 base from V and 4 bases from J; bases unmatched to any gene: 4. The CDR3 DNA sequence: TGTGCCAGCAGCTTAGTAGCTAGCGGGAGATACAATGAGCAGTTCTTC. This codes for CASSLVASGRYNEQFF.

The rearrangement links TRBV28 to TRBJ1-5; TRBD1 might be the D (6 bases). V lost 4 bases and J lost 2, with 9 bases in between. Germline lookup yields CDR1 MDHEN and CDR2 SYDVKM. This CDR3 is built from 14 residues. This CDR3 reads CASSSGARNQPQHF. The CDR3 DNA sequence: TGTGCCAGCAGTTCGGGGGCACGCAATCAGCCCCAGCATTTT.

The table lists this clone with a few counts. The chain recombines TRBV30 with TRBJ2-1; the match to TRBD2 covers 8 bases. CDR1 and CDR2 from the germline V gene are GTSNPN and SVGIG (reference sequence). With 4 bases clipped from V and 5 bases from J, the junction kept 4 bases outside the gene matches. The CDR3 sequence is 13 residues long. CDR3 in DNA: TGTGCCTGGAAGGGACTAGGGAACAATGAGCAGTTCTTC. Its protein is CAWKGLGNNEQFF.

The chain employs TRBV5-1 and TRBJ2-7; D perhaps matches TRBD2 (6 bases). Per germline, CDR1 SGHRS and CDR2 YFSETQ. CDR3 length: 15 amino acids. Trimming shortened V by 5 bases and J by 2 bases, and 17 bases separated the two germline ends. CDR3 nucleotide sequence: TGCGCCAGCAGAAGTGTGCGGGATCATCCCTACGAGCAGTACTTC. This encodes CASRSVRDHPYEQYF.